One sample yielded the 24 T cell receptor beta chains listed below, sequenced in a study of post-analysis software for immune sequencing data. General observations from the study: Patients showed TRBV5-6, TRBV5-1 and TRBV20-1 among 4 or 5 TRBV segments more frequent than in controls.

The antigens of these receptors remain unknown. Carried by the TCR beta cDNA libraries were unique molecular identifiers. TCRdb re-derived calls from the PCR reads in MiXCR, one entry per CDR3 protein. This table holds fewer than 600,000 distinct CDR3 sequences, roughly 45% found once. Sequenced material: blood. All receptors derive from a girl aged 5-17 years with multiple sclerosis.

This rearrangement joins TRBV29-1 to TRBJ2-3; 8 bases align to TRBD1. In germline, CDR1 is SQVTM, CDR2 ANQGSEA. Trimming removed 6 bases from V and 6 bases from J; junction bases left unmatched: 11. This CDR3 comprises 14 residues. CDR3 sequence: CSVDFPGGCDTQYF. The CDR3 DNA is TGCAGCGTCGACTTTCCAGGGGGCTGCGATACGCAGTATTTT.

The chain uses TRBV20-1 and TRBJ2-3, with D perhaps being TRBD1 or TRBD2 (5 bases each). Germline V gene lookup returns CDR1 DFQATT and CDR2 SNEGSKA (reference sequence). This CDR3 is 16 amino acids long. Trimming stripped 0 bases from V and 0 bases from J, with 13 bases between. The DNA of the CDR3 is TGCAGTGCTAGAGATTATCGGGGCACTAGCACAGATACGCAGTATTTT. Protein product: CSARDYRGTSTDTQYF.

V usage is TRBV12-3 or TRBV12-4 and J usage is TRBJ2-5; TRBD2 matches at 14 bases. The J call may be faulty, since TRBJ2-7 better matches the DNA end. This CDR3 is built from 16 residues. For the CDR3, the DNA is TGTGCCAGCAGGGTGGGGACTAGCGGGAGTTTCTACGAGCAGTACTTC. Translated, it gives CASRVGTSGSFYEQYF.

Concerning this clonotype itself: Germline and junction disagree at one end, which may indicate a read error. The rearrangement links TRBV4-2 to TRBJ2-1; D may be TRBD1 (6 bases). Germline CDR1 and CDR2: LGHNA and YNFKEQ. This CDR3 is built from 15 residues. CDR3 in amino acids: CASSQESDRRHERFF. The CDR3 region has the DNA TGTGCCAGCAGCCAAGAGAGCGACAGGCGGCATGAGCGGTTCTTC.

The chain has TRBV9 and TRBJ2-5; 7 bases fit TRBD1. The CDR3 contains 13 residues. The trim removed 10 bases at V and 3 bases at J, leaving 9 bases unmatched. The germline gives CDR1 SGDLS, CDR2 YYNGEE. The CDR3 sequence is CADSVTGEETQYF. In DNA, the CDR3 is TGTGCCGACAGCGTAACAGGGGAAGAGACCCAGTACTTC.

This clonotype was seen at least ten times. The chain recombines TRBV12-3 or TRBV12-4 with TRBJ2-7; maybe TRBD1 (6 bases). V was cut by 2 bases and J by 4 bases, with 12 bases left in between. The CDR3 length is 14 residues. CDR3 nucleotide sequence: TGTGCCAGCAGTTTATCGGGACAACCTTACGAGCAGTACTTC. Translation: CASSLSGQPYEQYF.

In its sample, this clonotype was seen a few times. This sequence joins TRBV2 and TRBJ2-7; no reliable D call. From germline, CDR1 is SNHLY and CDR2 FYNNEI. V gave up 4 bases and J gave up 7 bases, with 11 bases separating them. The CDR3 is 12 amino acids. The CDR3, as DNA: TGTGCCAGCAGTGTTAATTTGGGGGAGCAGTACTTC. Amino acids: CASSVNLGEQYF.

This sequence joins TRBV28 and TRBJ2-1, with D perhaps matching TRBD2 (6 bases). The CDR3 spans 12 residues. V was clipped by 10 bases and J by 8 bases, with 15 bases between them. Germline V gene lookup returns CDR1 MDHEN and CDR2 SYDVKM. CDR3 bases: TGTGCCACCTCGACTAGTATCGATGAGCAGTTCTTC. Translation: CATSTSIDEQFF.

This clonotype appeared a few times. Written as DNA, the CDR3 is TGTGCCAGCAGCTTATCCGGGAGCCCGTACAATGAGCAGTTCTTC. The encoded protein is CASSLSGSPYNEQFF. The genes are TRBV7-2 and TRBJ2-1; possibly TRBD2 for D (6 bases). Germline V gene data show CDR1 as SGHTA and CDR2 as FQGNSA. Between the trimmed V and J ends, which lost 2 bases and 4 bases, there was a span of 12 bases. This CDR3 has 15 amino acids.

The chain has TRBV20-1 and TRBJ2-7, with D maybe TRBD2 (5 bases). This CDR3 has 15 residues. V lost 6 bases and J 2 bases, leaving 20 bases between the germline ends. The germline gives CDR1 DFQATT, CDR2 SNEGSKA (reference sequence). The CDR3: CSAPGGAAATYEQYF. The CDR3 nucleotides read TGCAGTGCGCCCGGAGGTGCTGCGGCGACCTACGAGCAGTACTTC.

This clonotype was counted between two and nine times. V is TRBV20-1 and J is TRBJ2-1; TRBD2 is a possible D gene (7 bases). This CDR3 spans 16 amino acids. CDR1 and CDR2 from the germline V gene are DFQATT and SNEGSKA (reference sequence). V shed 3 bases and J shed 5 bases, with 20 bases lying between them. CDR3 coding DNA: TGCAGTGCTAGCAACCGGGGGAGGGGGTTCAACAATGAGCAGTTCTTC. Translation: CSASNRGRGFNNEQFF.

This sequence joins TRBV24-1 and TRBJ1-2, with D possibly matching TRBD1 (6 bases). Trimming removed 6 bases from V and 3 bases from J, with 13 bases in between. The CDR3 has 14 residues. Germline loops: CDR1 KGHDR, CDR2 SFDVKD. CDR3 bases: TGTGCCACCAGTCCTTCCGGGACATACTATGGCTACACCTTC. Its translation: CATSPSGTYYGYTF.

This sequence joins TRBV29-1 and TRBJ2-6, with a possible D match to TRBD1 (5 bases). Per the germline V gene, CDR1 is SQVTM and CDR2 is ANQGSEA. CDR3 length: 15 residues. V was clipped by 8 bases and J by 0 bases, with 14 bases between them. The CDR3 loop is CSIAYRTSGANVLTF. The CDR3, as DNA: TGCAGCATCGCCTACAGGACCTCTGGGGCCAACGTCCTGACTTTC.

The rearrangement links TRBV28 to TRBJ2-1; 12 nucleotides agree with TRBD2. Germline CDR1 and CDR2: MDHEN and SYDVKM. The CDR3 loop spans 17 amino acids. With V trimmed by 5 bases and J by 3 bases, 8 bases remained unmatched. The CDR3 DNA sequence: TGTGCCAGCAGTCCAACGGGACTAGCGGGCTTCTACAATGAGCAGTTCTTC. Its translation is CASSPTGLAGFYNEQFF.

This sequence joins TRBV27 and TRBJ2-3, with TRBD2 identical over 9 bases. This CDR3 region has 14 residues. Looked up from germline, CDR1 is MNHEY and CDR2 is SMNVEV (reference sequence). Unmatched junction bases numbered 4, after V lost 5 bases and J lost 4 bases. DNA of the CDR3: TGTGCCAGCAGTAAGCGGGGGGCTTCAGATACGCAGTATTTT. Protein: CASSKRGASDTQYF.

CDR3 residues: CASSLLGLAYNEQFF. CDR3 bases: TGTGCCAGCAGCTTACTTGGACTAGCTTACAATGAGCAGTTCTTC. V and J are TRBV7-2 and TRBJ2-1; 8 bases are a match to TRBD2. CDR3 length equals 15 residues. The J segment lost 4 bases and the V segment lost 2 bases, leaving 4 bases of the junction unmatched. Germline loops: CDR1 SGHTA, CDR2 FQGNSA.

The chain combines TRBV19 with TRBJ1-2; D gene ambiguous. Germline lookup yields CDR1 LNHDA and CDR2 SQIVND (reference sequence). V was clipped by 6 bases and J by 4 bases, with 15 bases between them. The CDR3 totals 14 residues. CDR3 sequence (DNA): TGTGCCAGTAGCCCATGGTTATCAGGCTATGGCTACACCTTC. Its translation is CASSPWLSGYGYTF.

The V gene is TRBV15, the J gene TRBJ2-1; D call uncertain. The CDR3 sequence is 15 residues long. Between the trimmed V and J ends, which lost 0 bases and 7 bases, there was a span of 13 bases. Germline lookup yields CDR1 LNHNV and CDR2 YYDKDF (reference sequence). As DNA, the CDR3 is TGTGCCACCAGCAGAGATGCGGTTTCCAGGAATGAGCAGTTCTTC. This gives the protein CATSRDAVSRNEQFF.

A remark on this clonotype: A much larger clone lies a single base off, so this may be a read error. J is TRBJ1-5 and V is TRBV12-3 or TRBV12-4; no clear D gene. The CDR3 runs to 14 residues. Trimming removed 1 base at V and 4 bases at J, with 8 bases between. CDR3: CASSLETRNQPQHF. The CDR3 nucleotides are TGTGCCAGCAGTTTAGAGACAAGGAATCAGCCCCAGCATTTT.

This chain joins TRBV18 and TRBJ2-3, with D hard to call. CDR1 and CDR2 from the germline V gene are KGHSH and LQKENI. This CDR3 has 17 amino acids. V was clipped by 0 bases and J by 2 bases, with 15 bases between them. CDR3 sequence reads: CASSPPFGARATDTQYF. Written as DNA, the CDR3 is TGTGCCAGCTCACCACCCTTCGGAGCGAGAGCCACAGATACGCAGTATTTT.

This clonotype is a singleton in its sample. J is TRBJ1-1 and V is TRBV10-3; D unclear. V was cut by 3 bases and J by 1 base, with 6 bases left in between. Germline-derived CDR1 and CDR2 are ENHRY and SYGVKD. This CDR3 contains 13 residues. The CDR3 DNA reads as TGTGCCATCAGTGACCTCGAGAACACTGAAGCTTTCTTT. Protein sequence: CAISDLENTEAFF.

This chain links TRBV12-3 or TRBV12-4 with TRBJ2-5; D perhaps matches TRBD2 (6 bases). The V end lost 5 bases, the J end lost 11 bases, and 24 bases lay between the germline ends. The CDR3 consists of 15 residues. Written as DNA, the CDR3 is TGTGCCAGCAGTCCACCCGGGGGAAGGGGCCGCCAGCAGTACTTC. It translates to CASSPPGGRGRQQYF.

A note on this clonotype: An end of the junction does not agree with germline; a read error may underlie this. V gene TRBV7-2 combines with J gene TRBJ2-1; D uncertain. The CDR3 runs 11 residues. The V gene's germline CDR1 is SGHTA and CDR2 FQGNSA. CDR3 amino acids: CVSSRLDEQFF. The CDR3 coding sequence is TGTGTCAGCAGCCGACTGGATGAGCAGTTCTTC.

This clonotype was found once. V gene TRBV28 combines with J gene TRBJ2-1, with D perhaps matching TRBD2 (6 bases). The CDR3 is 14 amino acids. Germline V CDR1 and CDR2: MDHEN, SYDVKM. V gave up 6 bases and J gave up 1 base, with 10 bases separating them. In nucleotides, the CDR3 is TGTGCCAGCAGACGGGAGTTTTCCTACAATGAGCAGTTCTTC. This codes for CASRREFSYNEQFF. The variable domain in full, with the rest retrieved from reference TRBV28 and TRBJ2-1, is DVKVTQSSRYLVKRTGEKVFLECVQDMDHENMFWYRQDPGLGLRLIYFSYDVKMKEKGDIPEGYSVSREKKERFSLILESASTNQTSMYLCASRREFSYNEQFFGPGTRLTVL.